This T cell receptor beta chain was observed in a study of T cells expressing NK-cell markers. Germline V gives CDR1 LGHNA, CDR2 YSLEER. The CDR3 covers 14 residues. From the 5' RACE reads, TCRdb lists one entry per CDR3 protein and no DNA. The sample has about 450,000 distinct CDR3 sequences, and its top ten clones hold about 7.1%. The source of this sequence is a woman between 18 and 70 years old in good health. What was sequenced was blood T cells: a sorted CD56 or NKG2C T cell subset, CD4+ or CD8+ T cells, or bulk PBMC T cells (not recorded which). J is TRBJ2-5 and V is TRBV4-3. The CDR3 loop reads CASSLSRVEETQYF.